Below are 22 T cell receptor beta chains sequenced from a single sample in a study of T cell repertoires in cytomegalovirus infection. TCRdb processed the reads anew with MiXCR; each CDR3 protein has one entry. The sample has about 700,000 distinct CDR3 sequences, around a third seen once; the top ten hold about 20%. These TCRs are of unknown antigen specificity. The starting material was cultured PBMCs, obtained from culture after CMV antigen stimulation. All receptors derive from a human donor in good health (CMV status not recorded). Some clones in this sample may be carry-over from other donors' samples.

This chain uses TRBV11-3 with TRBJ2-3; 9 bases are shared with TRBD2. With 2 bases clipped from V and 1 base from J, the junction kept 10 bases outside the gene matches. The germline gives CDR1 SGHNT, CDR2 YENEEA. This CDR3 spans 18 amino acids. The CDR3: CASSLPLLEREGTDTQYF. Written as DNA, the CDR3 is TGTGCCAGCAGCTTACCCCTCTTGGAGCGGGAGGGCACAGATACGCAGTATTTT.

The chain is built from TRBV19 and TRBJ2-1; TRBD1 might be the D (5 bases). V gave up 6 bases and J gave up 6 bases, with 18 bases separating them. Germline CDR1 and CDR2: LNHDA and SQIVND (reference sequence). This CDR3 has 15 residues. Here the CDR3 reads CASRTIRGKFNEQFF. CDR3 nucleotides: TGTGCCAGTAGGACAATAAGGGGAAAATTCAATGAGCAGTTCTTC.

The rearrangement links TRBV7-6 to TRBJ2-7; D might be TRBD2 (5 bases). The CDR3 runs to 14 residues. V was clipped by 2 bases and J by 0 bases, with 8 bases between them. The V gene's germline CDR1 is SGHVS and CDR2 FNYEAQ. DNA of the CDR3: TGTGCCAGCAGCTTAAACCGGGACTCCTACGAGCAGTACTTC. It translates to CASSLNRDSYEQYF.

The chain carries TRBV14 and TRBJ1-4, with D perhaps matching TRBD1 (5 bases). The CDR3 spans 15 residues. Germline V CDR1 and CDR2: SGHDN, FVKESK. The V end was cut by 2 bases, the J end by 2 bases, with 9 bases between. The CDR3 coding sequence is TGTGCCAGCAGCCAAATCGGGACGACTAATGAAAAACTGTTTTTT. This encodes CASSQIGTTNEKLFF.

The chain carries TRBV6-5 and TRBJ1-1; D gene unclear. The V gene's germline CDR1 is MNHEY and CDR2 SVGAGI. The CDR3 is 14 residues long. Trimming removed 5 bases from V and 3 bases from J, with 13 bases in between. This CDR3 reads CASSLTRRDTEAFF. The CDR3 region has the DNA TGTGCCAGCAGTCTTACTCGAAGGGACACTGAAGCTTTCTTT.

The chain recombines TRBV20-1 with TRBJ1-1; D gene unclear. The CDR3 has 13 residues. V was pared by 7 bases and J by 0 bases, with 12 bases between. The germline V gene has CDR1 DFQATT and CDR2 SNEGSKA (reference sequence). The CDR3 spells CSGTAQLNTEAFF. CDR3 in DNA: TGCAGTGGGACGGCCCAGCTGAACACTGAAGCTTTCTTT.

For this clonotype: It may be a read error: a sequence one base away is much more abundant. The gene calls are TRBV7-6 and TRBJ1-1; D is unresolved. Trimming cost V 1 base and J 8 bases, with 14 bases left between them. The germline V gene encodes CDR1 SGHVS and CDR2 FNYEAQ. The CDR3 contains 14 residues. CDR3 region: CASSLEGVPKEAFF. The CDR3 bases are TGTGCCAGCAGCTTAGAAGGAGTGCCCAAAGAAGCTTTCTTT.

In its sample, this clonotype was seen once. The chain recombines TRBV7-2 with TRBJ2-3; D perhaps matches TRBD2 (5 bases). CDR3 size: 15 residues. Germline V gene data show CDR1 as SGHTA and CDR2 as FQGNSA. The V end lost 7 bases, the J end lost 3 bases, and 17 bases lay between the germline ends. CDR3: CASTPGSRGTDTQYF. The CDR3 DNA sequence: TGTGCCAGCACCCCAGGCTCCCGCGGGACAGATACGCAGTATTTT.

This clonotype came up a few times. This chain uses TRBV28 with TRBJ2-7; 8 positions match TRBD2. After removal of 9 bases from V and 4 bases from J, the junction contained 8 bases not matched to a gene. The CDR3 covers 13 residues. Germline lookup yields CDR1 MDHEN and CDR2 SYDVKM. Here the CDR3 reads CASGGAGAYEQYF. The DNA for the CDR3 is TGTGCCAGTGGGGGAGCGGGGGCTTACGAGCAGTACTTC.

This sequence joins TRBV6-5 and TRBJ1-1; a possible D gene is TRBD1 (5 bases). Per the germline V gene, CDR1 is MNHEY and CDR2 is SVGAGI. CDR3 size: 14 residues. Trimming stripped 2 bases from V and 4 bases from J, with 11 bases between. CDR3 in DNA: TGTGCCAGCAGTTACCTACAGGTCGGCACTGAAGCTTTCTTT. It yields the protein CASSYLQVGTEAFF.

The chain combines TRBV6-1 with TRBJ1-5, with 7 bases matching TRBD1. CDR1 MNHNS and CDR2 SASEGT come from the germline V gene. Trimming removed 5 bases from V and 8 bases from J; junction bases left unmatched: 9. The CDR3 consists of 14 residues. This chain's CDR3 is CASSPRTGREPQHF. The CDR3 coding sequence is TGTGCCAGCAGTCCCCGGACAGGTCGGGAGCCCCAGCATTTT.

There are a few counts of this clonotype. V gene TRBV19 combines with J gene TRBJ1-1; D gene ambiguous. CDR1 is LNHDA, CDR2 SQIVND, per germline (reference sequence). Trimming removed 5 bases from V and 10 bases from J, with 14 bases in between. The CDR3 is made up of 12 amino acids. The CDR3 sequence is CASSVGPIGAFF. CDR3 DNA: TGTGCCAGTAGTGTCGGACCTATTGGAGCTTTCTTT. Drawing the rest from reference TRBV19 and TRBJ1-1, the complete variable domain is DGGITQSPKYLFRKEGQNVTLSCEQNLNHDAMYWYRQDPGQGLRLIYYSQIVNDFQKGDIAEGYSVSREKKESFPLTVTSAQKNPTAFYLCASSVGPIGAFFGQGTRLTVV.

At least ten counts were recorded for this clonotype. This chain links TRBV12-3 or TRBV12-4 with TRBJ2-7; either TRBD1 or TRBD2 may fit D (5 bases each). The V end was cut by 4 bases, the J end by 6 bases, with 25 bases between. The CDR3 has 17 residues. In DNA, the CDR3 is TGTGCCAGCAGTTCCCCTCCCGTGACCCCCGGGACCAGCGAGCAGTACTTC. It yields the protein CASSSPPVTPGTSEQYF.

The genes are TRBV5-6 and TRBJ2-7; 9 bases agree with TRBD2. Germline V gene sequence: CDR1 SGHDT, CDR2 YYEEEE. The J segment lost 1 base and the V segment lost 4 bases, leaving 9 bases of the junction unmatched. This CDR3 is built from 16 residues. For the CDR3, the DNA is TGTGCCAGCAGCCGGCTACCTAGCGGGACTTCCTACGAGCAGTACTTC. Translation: CASSRLPSGTSYEQYF.

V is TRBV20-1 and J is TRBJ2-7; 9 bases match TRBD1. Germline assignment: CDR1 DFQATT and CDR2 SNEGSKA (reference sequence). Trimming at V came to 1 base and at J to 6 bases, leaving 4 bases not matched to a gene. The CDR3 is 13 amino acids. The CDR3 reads CSARAPGQGEQYF. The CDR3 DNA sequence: TGCAGTGCTAGAGCTCCGGGACAGGGCGAGCAGTACTTC.

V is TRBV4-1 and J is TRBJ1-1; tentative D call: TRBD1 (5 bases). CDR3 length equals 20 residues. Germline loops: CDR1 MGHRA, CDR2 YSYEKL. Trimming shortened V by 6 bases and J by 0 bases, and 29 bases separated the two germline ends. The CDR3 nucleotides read TGCGCCAGCAGTCAACCCCTAACAGGTACCAAGTACGGGATGAACACTGAAGCTTTCTTT. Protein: CASSQPLTGTKYGMNTEAFF.

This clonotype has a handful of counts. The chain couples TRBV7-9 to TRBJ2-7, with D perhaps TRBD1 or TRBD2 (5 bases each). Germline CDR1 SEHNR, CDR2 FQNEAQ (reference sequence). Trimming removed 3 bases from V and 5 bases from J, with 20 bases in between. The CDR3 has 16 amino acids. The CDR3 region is CASSLGPGRIWNEQYF. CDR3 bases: TGTGCCAGCAGCTTGGGACCAGGGAGAATCTGGAACGAGCAGTACTTC.

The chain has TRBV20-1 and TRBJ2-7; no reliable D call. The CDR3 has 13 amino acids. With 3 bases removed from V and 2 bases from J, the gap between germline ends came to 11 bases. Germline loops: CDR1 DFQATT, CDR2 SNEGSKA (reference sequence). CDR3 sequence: CSASRVEAYEQYF. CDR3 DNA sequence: TGCAGTGCTAGTCGGGTAGAAGCCTACGAGCAGTACTTC.

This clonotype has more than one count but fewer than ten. The CDR3 nucleotides read TGTGCCAGCAGCTATCGGGGCCCAGGGACTGAAGCTTTCTTT. Its translation: CASSYRGPGTEAFF. V usage is TRBV5-6 and J usage is TRBJ1-1; a weak D match, TRBD1 (5 bases). This CDR3 has 14 amino acids. CDR1 is SGHDT and CDR2 is YYEEEE in the germline V gene. V shed 3 bases and J shed 5 bases, with 14 bases lying between them.

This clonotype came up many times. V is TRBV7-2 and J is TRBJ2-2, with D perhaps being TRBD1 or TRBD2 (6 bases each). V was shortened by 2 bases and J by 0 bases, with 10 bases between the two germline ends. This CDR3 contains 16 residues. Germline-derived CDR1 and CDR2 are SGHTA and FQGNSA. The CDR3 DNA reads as TGTGCCAGCAGCTTACTGGGGGGCGCGAACACCGGGGAGCTGTTTTTT. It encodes CASSLLGGANTGELFF.

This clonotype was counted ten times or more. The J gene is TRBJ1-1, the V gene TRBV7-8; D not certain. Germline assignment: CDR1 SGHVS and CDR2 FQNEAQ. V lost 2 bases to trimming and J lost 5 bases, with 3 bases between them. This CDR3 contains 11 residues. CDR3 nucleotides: TGTGCCAGCAGCTTACAGACTGAAGCTTTCTTT. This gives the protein CASSLQTEAFF.

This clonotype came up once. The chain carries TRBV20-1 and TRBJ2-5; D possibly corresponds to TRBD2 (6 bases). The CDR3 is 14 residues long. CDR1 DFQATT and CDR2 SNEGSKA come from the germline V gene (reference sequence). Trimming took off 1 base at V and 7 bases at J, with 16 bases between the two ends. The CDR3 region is CSARVVGLLGTQYF. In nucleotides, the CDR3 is TGCAGTGCTAGAGTGGTGGGACTCCTAGGGACCCAGTACTTC.